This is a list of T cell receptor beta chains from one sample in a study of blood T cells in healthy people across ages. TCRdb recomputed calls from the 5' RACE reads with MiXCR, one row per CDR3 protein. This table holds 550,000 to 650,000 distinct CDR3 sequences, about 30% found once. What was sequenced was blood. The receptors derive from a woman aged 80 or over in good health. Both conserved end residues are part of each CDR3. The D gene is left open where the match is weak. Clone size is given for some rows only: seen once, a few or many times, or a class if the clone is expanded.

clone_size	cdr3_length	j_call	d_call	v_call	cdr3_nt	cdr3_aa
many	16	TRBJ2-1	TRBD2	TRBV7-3	TGTGCCAGCAGCGCTCGCGGCGGGGGGGGGTACAATGAGCAGTTCTTC	CASSARGGGGYNEQFF
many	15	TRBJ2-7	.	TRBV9	TGTGCCAGCAGCGCGGCGGGGACACCTGACTACGAGCAGTACTTC	CASSAAGTPDYEQYF
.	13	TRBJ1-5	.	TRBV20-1	TGCAGTGCGAGGGCCATAAGCAATCAGCCCCAGCATTTT	CSARAISNQPQHF
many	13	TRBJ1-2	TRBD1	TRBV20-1	TGCAGTGCTAGATTGGACAGGGGATATGGCTACACCTTC	CSARLDRGYGYTF
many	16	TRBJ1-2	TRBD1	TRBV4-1	TGCGCCAGCAGGCAACTGGGACAGGGCGATCCTTATGGCTACACCTTC	CASRQLGQGDPYGYTF
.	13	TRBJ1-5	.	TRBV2	TGTGCCAGCAGTGATTCCGGGTATCAGCCCCAGCATTTT	CASSDSGYQPQHF
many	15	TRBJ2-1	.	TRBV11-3	TGTGCCAGCAGCCGAGGGGGGGGCTCCTACAATGAGCAGTTCTTC	CASSRGGGSYNEQFF
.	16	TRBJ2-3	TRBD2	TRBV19	TGTGCCAGTAGTATGGGTAGCGGGGGAGGAACAGATACGCAGTATTTT	CASSMGSGGGTDTQYF
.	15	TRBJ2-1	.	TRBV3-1	TGTGCCAGCAGCCAAGTCGCCGGGTCCTACAATGAGCAGTTCTTC	CASSQVAGSYNEQFF
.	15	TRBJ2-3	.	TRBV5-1	TGTGCCAGCAGCTGGGTATCCTCTAGCACAGATACGCAGTATTTT	CASSWVSSSTDTQYF
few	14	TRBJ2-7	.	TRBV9	TGTGCCAGCAGCGTAGATCCGGTAACCTACGAGCAGTACTTC	CASSVDPVTYEQYF
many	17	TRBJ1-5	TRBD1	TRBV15	TGTGCCACCAGCGGTGTTTGGGGGGGGACAGGAAATCAGCCCCAGCATTTT	CATSGVWGGTGNQPQHF
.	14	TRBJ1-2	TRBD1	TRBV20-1	TGCAGTGCTAGAGAGCCGACAGGGAGCTATGGCTACACCTTC	CSAREPTGSYGYTF
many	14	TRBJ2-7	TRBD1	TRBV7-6	TGTGCCAGCAGCCGTAAGACAGGGTTTGGCGAGCAGTACTTC	CASSRKTGFGEQYF
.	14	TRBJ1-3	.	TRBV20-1	TGCAGTGCTAGCGACAGTGCCTCTGGAAACACCATATATTTT	CSASDSASGNTIYF
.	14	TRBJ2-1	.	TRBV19	TGTGCCAGTAGTACCCGGGGCGGCGGGAATGAGCAGTTCTTC	CASSTRGGGNEQFF
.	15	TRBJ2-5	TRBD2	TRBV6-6	TGTGCCAGCAGTTACGGGTCTAGCGGGGGACGGACCCAGTACTTC	CASSYGSSGGRTQYF
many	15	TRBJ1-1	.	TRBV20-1	TGCAGTGCTTCCAAACAGGGTCGCTTGAACACTGAAGCTTTCTTT	CSASKQGRLNTEAFF
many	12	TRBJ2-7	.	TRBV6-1	TGTGCCAGCAGTGAATTATCCTACGAGCAGTACTTC	CASSELSYEQYF
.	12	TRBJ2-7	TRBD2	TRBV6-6	TGTGCCAGCCTAGCGGGGGGCTACGAGCAGTACTTC	CASLAGGYEQYF
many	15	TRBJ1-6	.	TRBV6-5	TGTGCCAGCAGGTCCGGGATTCCCGGCTCTTCACCCCTCCACTTT	CASRSGIPGSSPLHF
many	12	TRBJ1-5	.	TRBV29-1	TGCAGCGTTGCGGGGGAGGGCCAGCCCCAGCATTTT	CSVAGEGQPQHF